These 19 T cell receptor beta chains were all obtained from the same sample, sequenced in a study of molecular identifiers for immune sequencing clone quantification. TCRdb reprocessed the PCR reads via MiXCR and lists one record per CDR3 protein. Here the sample spans some 650,000 distinct CDR3 sequences, approximately 20% being singletons. The sequencing input was naive CD8+ T cells from blood, with Jurkat cell RNA spiked in. Subset given: FACS-sorted CD8+CD4-CCR7+CD45RA+ naive T cells. Every receptor here comes from a human donor in good health. Some libraries in this study had Jurkat cell RNA spiked in.

This clonotype has more than one count but fewer than ten. The chain carries TRBV19 and TRBJ2-5; D might be TRBD2 (6 bases). The CDR3 runs to 14 residues. Trimming removed 3 bases at V and 3 bases at J, with 11 bases between. The germline CDR1 and CDR2 sequences are LNHDA and SQIVND (reference sequence). The CDR3 region has the DNA TGTGCCAGTAGTATGGGTAGGGAGGAAGAGACCCAGTACTTC. Its translation is CASSMGREEETQYF.

This clonotype has only a few counts. The chain recombines TRBV14 with TRBJ2-1; 11 nucleotides line up with TRBD2. The germline gives CDR1 SGHDN, CDR2 FVKESK. This CDR3 region has 17 residues. Germline trimming cut 0 bases from V and 6 bases from J; bases unmatched to any gene: 7. CDR3 sequence: CASSQDPPSGGSNEQFF. CDR3 coding DNA: TGTGCCAGCAGCCAAGATCCCCCTAGCGGGGGGTCCAATGAGCAGTTCTTC.

This clonotype was observed at least ten times. The chain combines TRBV7-9 with TRBJ2-1; 10 nucleotides agree with TRBD2. Germline V gene data show CDR1 as SEHNR and CDR2 as FQNEAQ (reference sequence). After removal of 5 bases from V and 12 bases from J, the junction contained 16 bases not matched to a gene. This CDR3 is built from 16 residues. CDR3 in amino acids: CASSNPGRAGGPGQFF. The DNA for the CDR3 is TGTGCCAGCAGCAATCCCGGTAGAGCGGGAGGGCCGGGGCAGTTCTTC. Looking up the rest from reference TRBV7-9 and TRBJ2-1 gives the full variable domain: DTGVSQNPRHKITKRGQNVTFRCDPISEHNRLYWYRQTLGQGPEFLTYFQNEAQLEKSRLLSDRFSAERPKGSFSTLEIQRTEQGDSAMYLCASSNPGRAGGPGQFFGPGTRLTVL.

The CDR3 here is CASSLEDGIYGYTF. CDR3 DNA sequence: TGTGCCAGCAGCTTGGAGGACGGAATCTATGGCTACACCTTC. The chain has TRBV5-4 and TRBJ1-2; no clear D. Between the trimmed V and J ends, which lost 0 bases and 4 bases, there was a span of 10 bases. The germline gives CDR1 SGHNT, CDR2 YYREEE (reference sequence). The CDR3 consists of 14 residues.

This clonotype was found many times. V and J are TRBV20-1 and TRBJ2-5, with D possibly being TRBD2 (6 bases). Germline CDR1 DFQATT, CDR2 SNEGSKA (reference sequence). CDR3 length: 14 amino acids. Deletions cut 2 bases from V and 4 bases from J, with 14 bases between. CDR3 sequence: CSARMSGVSETQYF. The CDR3, as DNA: TGCAGTGCTAGAATGTCGGGGGTTTCAGAGACCCAGTACTTC.

This clonotype was seen at least ten times. This rearrangement joins TRBV3-1 to TRBJ2-3; tentative D call: TRBD1 (6 bases). The V gene lost 0 bases and the J gene lost 2 bases, with 15 bases spanning the gap. Germline V lookup: CDR1 LGHDT, CDR2 YNNKEL (reference sequence). CDR3 size: 17 residues. CDR3 bases: TGTGCCAGCAGCCAAGATCTTAGGGGGACCCCCACAGATACGCAGTATTTT. Protein: CASSQDLRGTPTDTQYF.

This clonotype was counted ten times or more. The rearrangement joins TRBV30 to TRBJ1-1; D ambiguous. There are 13 residues in the CDR3. Germline V CDR1 and CDR2: GTSNPN, SVGIG (reference sequence). V was clipped by 0 bases and J by 4 bases, with 9 bases between them. The CDR3 DNA reads as TGTGCCTGGAGTGTTGGGAGGAGCACTGAAGCTTTCTTT. It specifies CAWSVGRSTEAFF.

Regarding this clonotype: A read error may explain this, as a much larger clone is one base away. The rearrangement uses TRBV4-2 and TRBJ2-7; 8 bases are shared with TRBD2. This CDR3 region has 16 residues. V lost 7 bases and J lost 3; bases outside the gene matches: 14. Germline lookup yields CDR1 LGHNA and CDR2 YNFKEQ. The CDR3 reads CASTASPSGGVYEQYF. In DNA, the CDR3 is TGTGCCAGCACTGCAAGTCCAAGCGGGGGTGTCTACGAGCAGTACTTC.

The table lists this clonotype with a few counts. The chain carries TRBV10-3 and TRBJ2-7, with D hard to call. Trimming removed 3 bases from V and 3 bases from J, with 18 bases in between. The CDR3 totals 16 residues. Germline CDR1 ENHRY, CDR2 SYGVKD. CDR3 region: CAISDPGGRIGYEQYF. CDR3 coding DNA: TGTGCCATCAGTGATCCGGGTGGGCGAATCGGCTACGAGCAGTACTTC.

At least ten counts were recorded for this clonotype. V usage is TRBV30 and J usage is TRBJ1-5; D is possibly TRBD1 (5 bases). There are 15 residues in the CDR3. Germline V CDR1 and CDR2: GTSNPN, SVGIG (reference sequence). Trimming took off 0 bases at V and 0 bases at J, with 9 bases between the two ends. The CDR3 sequence: CAWSVPTASNQPQHF. For the CDR3, the DNA is TGTGCCTGGAGTGTACCGACAGCTAGCAATCAGCCCCAGCATTTT.

This clonotype turned up a few times. The chain links TRBV7-9 to TRBJ2-7; 7 positions agree with TRBD1. The CDR3 covers 14 residues. The junction had 8 bases not matched to a gene; V was cut back by 5 bases and J by 4 bases. Germline loops: CDR1 SEHNR, CDR2 FQNEAQ (reference sequence). The CDR3 nucleotides read TGTGCCAGCAGCGCCGGGACAGCAGGTTACGAGCAGTACTTC. It codes for CASSAGTAGYEQYF.

This clonotype was counted at least ten times. The rearrangement joins TRBV20-1 to TRBJ2-3, with a possible D match to TRBD2 (6 bases). Germline CDR1 DFQATT, CDR2 SNEGSKA (reference sequence). V was cut by 1 base and J by 6 bases, with 23 bases left in between. The CDR3 totals 17 residues. CDR3 nucleotide sequence: TGCAGTGCTAGAGCGGGGACTCCTTACCCGATCCAGGATACGCAGTATTTT. It specifies CSARAGTPYPIQDTQYF.

Worth noting for this clonotype: Being one base from a much bigger clone, this may be a read error. Given the absence of the conserved phenylalanine or tryptophan at the CDR3 end, a read error is likely. The gene calls are TRBV12-3 or TRBV12-4 and TRBJ2-7; 7 nucleotides agree with TRBD1. V dropped 5 bases and J dropped 0; count of bases not matched to a gene: 4. The length of the CDR3 is 14 residues. CDR3 loop: CASSPGQTSYEQYS. The DNA for the CDR3 is TGTGCCAGCAGTCCGGGACAGACCTCCTACGAGCAGTACTCC.

About this clonotype itself: The junction departs from germline at one end; a sequencing error may be responsible. V and J are TRBV20-1 and TRBJ2-7; 9 bases line up with TRBD1. CDR3 length equals 15 residues. The germline V gene encodes CDR1 DFQATT and CDR2 SNEGSKA (reference sequence). CDR3 loop: CSAYPRGQGTHEQYF. CDR3 DNA: TGCAGTGCTTACCCACGGGGACAGGGCACCCACGAACAGTACTTC.

This clonotype was seen repeatedly, ten times or more. This chain connects TRBV12-3 or TRBV12-4 to TRBJ2-3; the D gene is possibly TRBD2 (5 bases). CDR3 length: 15 amino acids. V was shortened by 6 bases and J by 1 base, with 14 bases between the two germline ends. CDR3 bases: TGTGCCAGCAGGAGCGGAACTTCCCGCACAGATACGCAGTATTTT. Its translation: CASRSGTSRTDTQYF.

This clonotype was picked up many times. The chain is built from TRBV29-1 and TRBJ1-5; D gene unclear. Germline lookup yields CDR1 SQVTM and CDR2 ANQGSEA. Trimming left V 4 bases short and J 7 bases short, with 14 bases between. The CDR3 is made up of 13 amino acids. The CDR3 DNA follows: TGCAGCGTTGGAACGGGCCCAGGACAGCCCCAGCATTTT. Translation gives CSVGTGPGQPQHF.

This clonotype was observed a handful of times. The rearrangement links TRBV29-1 to TRBJ1-1; 9 positions agree with TRBD1. Germline CDR1 is SQVTM and CDR2 is ANQGSEA. V lost 0 bases and J lost 5; bases outside the gene matches: 1. CDR3 length: 13 residues. The CDR3: CSVEDGQGTEAFF. The CDR3 DNA sequence: TGCAGCGTTGAAGATGGACAGGGGACTGAAGCTTTCTTT.

Many counts were recorded for this clonotype. This rearrangement joins TRBV10-3 to TRBJ2-3, with D possibly matching TRBD2 (6 bases). CDR3 length: 14 residues. Germline lookup yields CDR1 ENHRY and CDR2 SYGVKD. V lost 2 bases to trimming and J lost 2 bases, with 8 bases between them. CDR3 DNA sequence: TGTGCCATCAGTGAGGGAGGGCCCACAGATACGCAGTATTTT. It specifies CAISEGGPTDTQYF.

On this clonotype: A junction end diverges from the germline sequence, so it may reflect a read error. V gene TRBV28 combines with J gene TRBJ2-7; 14 bases match TRBD2. The CDR3 spans 17 residues. Looked up from germline, CDR1 is MDHEN and CDR2 is SYDVKM. The CDR3 loop is CVSSKTGTSGRRYEQYF. CDR3 DNA: TGTGTCAGCAGCAAAACCGGGACTAGCGGGAGAAGGTACGAGCAGTACTTC.